The rows below give T cell receptor beta chains drawn from one sample of a study of blood T cell repertoires in COVID-19. TCRdb keeps only in-frame clones here, not all; method: immunoSEQ multiplex PCR. The sample holds about 300,000 clones; around 90% are singletons and the top ten take less than 6%. The sample comprised PBMCs or T cells enriched from blood (not recorded which). The source of these receptors is a woman aged 25 to 39 who had recovered from COVID-19. The CDR3 runs from the conserved cysteine through the conserved F or W. D genes are given only for firm matches. The listing skips clone size in some rows; elsewhere it reads once, few, many or a size class.

TRBD2,-,TRBJ2-3,TRBV6-5,CATSKDLAGGFTQYF,TGTGCCACCTCGAAGGATCTAGCGGGGGGTTTTACGCAGTATTTT
TRBD1,-,TRBJ1-1,TRBV19,CASSPDRGRLYSEAFF,TGTGCCAGTAGTCCAGACAGGGGGCGGCTCTACTCTGAAGCTTTCTTT
-,few,TRBJ1-5,TRBV30,CAWSEGGNQPQHF,TGTGCCTGGAGTGAGGGAGGCAATCAGCCCCAGCATTTT
-,once,TRBJ2-1,TRBV19,CASSMSQGPIYNEQFF,TGTGCCAGTAGTATGTCCCAGGGTCCAATTTACAATGAGCAGTTCTTC
-,-,TRBJ1-2,TRBV18,CASSPQTLGGYTF,TGTGCCAGCTCACCACAGACCCTCGGGGGCTACACCTTC
TRBD1,-,TRBJ2-7,TRBV27,CASSSSRDRGYEQYF,TGTGCCAGCAGTTCAAGCCGGGACAGGGGATACGAGCAGTACTTC
TRBD1,-,TRBJ2-1,TRBV9,CASSPDRWLGNEQFF,TGTGCCAGCAGCCCGGACAGGTGGTTAGGGAATGAGCAGTTCTTC
TRBD1,few,TRBJ2-3,TRBV10-3,CAISEDDGTGFANTQYF,TGTGCCATCAGTGAGGACGATGGGACAGGGTTTGCAAATACGCAGTATTTT
TRBD1,-,TRBJ1-1,TRBV5-4,CASRGGGWQRNTEAFF,TGTGCCAGCAGAGGAGGGGGCTGGCAGAGGAACACTGAAGCTTTCTTT
TRBD1,-,TRBJ1-4,TRBV6-5,CASSYLTGVTNEKLFF,TGTGCCAGCAGTTACCTAACAGGGGTCACTAATGAAAAACTGTTTTTT
-,-,TRBJ2-5,TRBV7-2,CASGLPQETQYF,TGTGCCAGCGGACTCCCCCAAGAGACCCAGTACTTC
TRBD1,-,TRBJ2-7,TRBV7-2,CASSLAATGTGANEQYF,TGTGCCAGCAGCTTAGCCGCAACCGGGACAGGGGCTAACGAGCAGTACTTC
TRBD2,-,TRBJ2-3,TRBV6-5,CASTGGVADTQYF,TGTGCCAGCACCGGGGGGGTCGCAGATACGCAGTATTTT
TRBD2,-,TRBJ2-3,TRBV5-1,CASSYASGGVTDTQYF,TGCGCCAGCAGCTACGCTAGCGGGGGGGTAACAGATACGCAGTATTTT
-,-,TRBJ2-2,TRBV5-4,CASSLGAGELFF,TGTGCCAGCAGCTTGGGAGCGGGGGAGCTGTTTTTT
TRBD2,-,TRBJ2-7,TRBV28,CASRFSSGTYEQYF,TGTGCCAGCAGATTTAGTAGCGGGACCTACGAGCAGTACTTC
TRBD1,-,TRBJ2-2,TRBV2,CASSGTGGPGELFF,TGTGCCAGCAGTGGAACAGGGGGCCCCGGGGAGCTGTTTTTT
-,-,TRBJ2-2,TRBV6-2/TRBV6-3,CASSHGRDTGELFF,TGTGCCAGCAGTCATGGGCGGGACACCGGGGAGCTGTTTTTT
-,once,TRBJ2-7,TRBV30,CAWRGPPAYEQYF,TGTGCCTGGAGGGGGCCGCCAGCCTACGAGCAGTACTTC
-,-,TRBJ1-4,TRBV5-4,CASSPGVGSSTNEKLFF,TGTGCCAGCAGCCCAGGCGTCGGCTCTTCAACTAATGAAAAACTGTTTTTT
-,-,TRBJ2-7,TRBV25-1,CASSEFGSSNYEQYF,TGTGCCAGCAGTGAGTTCGGCAGTAGCAACTACGAGCAGTACTTC
TRBD1,-,TRBJ1-6,TRBV23-1,CASSQCTRDRGGSPLHF,TGCGCCAGCAGTCAATGTACCCGAGACAGGGGAGGTTCACCCCTCCACTTT
TRBD2,-,TRBJ2-7,TRBV30,CAWSTRRGSAGGLYEQYF,TGTGCCTGGAGCACACGCCGGGGAAGTGCGGGGGGCCTGTACGAGCAGTACTTC
TRBD1,-,TRBJ1-3,TRBV30,CAWSPGTGISGNTIYF,TGTGCCTGGAGCCCCGGGACAGGGATCTCTGGAAACACCATATATTTT
-,-,TRBJ1-1,TRBV7-9,CASSPERPPGTEAFF,TGTGCCAGCAGCCCTGAGAGGCCCCCAGGGACTGAAGCTTTCTTT
TRBD2,-,TRBJ2-5,TRBV9,CASSASGGAGETQYF,TGTGCCAGCAGCGCTAGCGGGGGGGCGGGTGAGACCCAGTACTTC
-,-,TRBJ1-2,TRBV5-6,CASSPVTGIYGYTF,TGTGCCAGCAGCCCGGTCACGGGGATCTATGGCTACACCTTC
-,-,TRBJ1-1,TRBV6-5,CASGLGAVNTEAFF,TGTGCCAGCGGGTTGGGGGCGGTGAACACTGAAGCTTTCTTT
-,-,TRBJ2-3,TRBV10-3,CAISGLTGSGDTQYF,TGTGCCATCAGTGGGCTCACTGGGTCAGGAGATACGCAGTATTTT
-,-,TRBJ1-2,TRBV5-1,CASSEDSHYGYTF,TGCGCCAGCAGCGAGGACAGCCACTATGGCTACACCTTC
TRBD2,-,TRBJ2-5,TRBV7-9,CASSLGGGASETQYF,TGTGCCAGCAGCTTGGGCGGGGGGGCGTCGGAGACCCAGTACTTC
-,-,TRBJ1-5,TRBV9,CASSVAGNSNQPQHF,TGTGCCAGCAGCGTAGCAGGGAATAGCAATCAGCCCCAGCATTTT
-,-,TRBJ1-6,TRBV5-1,CASSWAGAEYRSPLHF,TGCGCCAGCAGCTGGGCGGGGGCGGAATACCGTTCACCCCTCCACTTT
TRBD1,-,TRBJ2-2,TRBV30,CAWKGTGVFRELFF,TGTGCCTGGAAAGGTACAGGGGTTTTTCGGGAGCTGTTTTTT
-,-,TRBJ1-2,TRBV6-1,CASSERGGYGYTF,TGTGCCAGCAGTGAAAGGGGGGGCTATGGCTACACCTTC
-,-,TRBJ1-6,TRBV6-1,CASSERGGYSPLHF,TGTGCCAGCAGTGAGAGAGGGGGATATTCACCCCTCCACTTT